Below are 19 T cell receptor beta chains sequenced from a single sample in a study of cytomegalovirus exposure and HLA in healthy donors. Here immunoSEQ multiplex PCR was the method, and the copy in TCRdb shows in-frame clones only, minus some. The sample has about 65,000 clones; about 90% are singletons. Sequencing was carried out using PBMCs. The receptors here all came from a woman between 18 and 30 years old in good health and CMV-seronegative.

The V and J genes are TRBV4-1 and TRBJ2-2, with D possibly matching TRBD1 (5 bases). Germline V gene data show CDR1 as MGHRA and CDR2 as YSYEKL. The CDR3 sequence is 17 residues long. Between the trimmed V and J ends, which lost 2 bases and 1 base, there was a span of 14 bases. The CDR3 nucleotides read TGCGCCAGCAGCCAAAGGCCTCCCCAGGGGAACACCGGGGAGCTGTTTTTT. This encodes CASSQRPPQGNTGELFF.

The V call is TRBV5-1, the J call TRBJ2-7, with 9 bases that match TRBD2. V dropped 0 bases and J dropped 2; count of bases not matched to a gene: 0. The CDR3 loop spans 14 amino acids. Germline CDR1 reads SGHRS; CDR2 reads YFSETQ. The CDR3 nucleotides read TGCGCCAGCAGCTTGGCTAGCGGGGCCTACGAGCAGTACTTC. This codes for CASSLASGAYEQYF.

The J gene is TRBJ1-4, the V gene TRBV28; TRBD1 agrees at 8 bases. The CDR3 spans 14 residues. The trim removed 5 bases at V and 5 bases at J, leaving 4 bases unmatched. Per the germline V gene, CDR1 is MDHEN and CDR2 is SYDVKM. CDR3 region: CASSPQGENEKLFF. DNA of the CDR3: TGTGCCAGCAGTCCACAGGGGGAAAATGAAAAACTGTTTTTT.

V and J are TRBV6-1 and TRBJ2-7; 8 bases agree with TRBD2. V lost 1 base, J lost 1 base, and 3 bases stayed unmatched. The CDR3 contains 15 residues. The germline V gene has CDR1 MNHNS and CDR2 SASEGT. The CDR3: CASSEETGGSYEQYF. The CDR3 bases are TGTGCCAGCAGTGAAGAGACGGGAGGGTCCTACGAGCAGTACTTC.

The gene calls are TRBV29-1 and TRBJ1-3, with D unresolved. V was clipped by 4 bases and J by 7 bases, with 11 bases between them. Germline values: CDR1 SQVTM, CDR2 ANQGSEA. The CDR3 contains 12 residues. For the CDR3, the DNA is TGCAGCGTTGGTCTAGGTGGTAACACCATATATTTT. It translates to CSVGLGGNTIYF.

This chain links TRBV4-1 with TRBJ2-3, with D possibly matching TRBD2 (6 bases). The CDR3 covers 15 residues. Germline lookup yields CDR1 MGHRA and CDR2 YSYEKL. Between the trimmed V and J ends, which lost 3 bases and 0 bases, there was a span of 10 bases. CDR3: CASSHTSRSTDTQYF. The DNA for the CDR3 is TGCGCCAGCAGCCATACTAGCAGAAGCACAGATACGCAGTATTTT.

The chain joins TRBV18 to TRBJ1-1; TRBD1 might be the D (5 bases). Trimming took off 0 bases at V and 4 bases at J, with 15 bases between the two ends. Germline V gene data show CDR1 as KGHSH and CDR2 as LQKENI. This CDR3 region has 16 residues. The CDR3 sequence: CASSPPTGPLGTEAFF. In DNA form, the CDR3 reads TGTGCCAGCTCACCACCCACAGGCCCCTTGGGCACTGAAGCTTTCTTT.

About this clone: Germline and junction disagree at one end, which may indicate a read error. The chain is built from TRBV2 and TRBJ2-1, with TRBD2 matching 8 bases. CDR1 SNHLY and CDR2 FYNNEI come from the germline V gene. The CDR3 consists of 14 residues. CDR3 coding DNA: TGTGCCAGCCGTGATAGCGGGGCCTACAATGAGCAGTTCTTC. It translates to CASRDSGAYNEQFF.

The chain is built from TRBV27 and TRBJ2-7, with D tentatively TRBD2 (7 bases). The length of the CDR3 is 17 residues. Trimming cost V 7 bases and J 0 bases, with 22 bases left between them. Germline V gene lookup returns CDR1 MNHEY and CDR2 SMNVEV (reference sequence). As DNA, the CDR3 is TGTGCCAGCACCCCAAGGGGGGGGCCCTACTACTCCTACGAGCAGTACTTC. It yields the protein CASTPRGGPYYSYEQYF.

The V and J genes are TRBV28 and TRBJ2-7, with TRBD2 identical over 12 bases. Germline V gives CDR1 MDHEN, CDR2 SYDVKM. Germline trimming cut 5 bases from V and 3 bases from J; bases unmatched to any gene: 14. The CDR3 contains 18 residues. CDR3 amino acids: CASSLSSRLAGDGYEQYF. The CDR3 DNA is TGTGCCAGCAGTCTGTCGTCGAGACTAGCGGGAGATGGCTACGAGCAGTACTTC.

The chain carries TRBV27 and TRBJ1-6; the D gene is possibly TRBD1 (5 bases). This CDR3 is built from 18 residues. The V end lost 6 bases, the J end lost 7 bases, and 25 bases lay between the germline ends. Germline-derived CDR1 and CDR2 are MNHEY and SMNVEV (reference sequence). CDR3 residues: CASRSASPTGTQNSPLHF. The CDR3 nucleotides are TGTGCCAGCAGGTCAGCGAGTCCGACCGGGACTCAAAATTCACCCCTCCACTTT.

The chain combines TRBV10-2 with TRBJ2-7; 9 bases match TRBD2. This CDR3 spans 15 amino acids. The junction had 7 bases not matched to a gene; V was cut back by 6 bases and J by 1 base. Germline V CDR1 and CDR2: WSHSY, SAAADI. DNA of the CDR3: TGCGCCAGCAGGTATGGGACTAGCAAGTCCTACGAGCAGTACTTC. It translates to CASRYGTSKSYEQYF.

The chain uses TRBV29-1 and TRBJ2-1; 7 bases match TRBD2. The J segment lost 7 bases and the V segment lost 7 bases, leaving 10 bases of the junction unmatched. This CDR3 is built from 13 residues. Germline V gene sequence: CDR1 SQVTM, CDR2 ANQGSEA. For the CDR3, the DNA is TGCAGCGGGAGGACTAGTGGTGTAAATGAGCAGTTCTTC. It translates to CSGRTSGVNEQFF.

The V call is TRBV15, the J call TRBJ1-2; D might be TRBD1 (6 bases). Germline CDR1 LNHNV, CDR2 YYDKDF (reference sequence). The V gene lost 0 bases and the J gene lost 5 bases, with 22 bases spanning the gap. The CDR3 contains 18 residues. The CDR3, as DNA: TGTGCCACCAGCAGAGAGCCACGGGATAACAGGGAGGGATATGGCTACACCTTC. Protein product: CATSREPRDNREGYGYTF.

The chain has TRBV6-5 and TRBJ1-2; the match to TRBD1 covers 7 bases. CDR3 size: 16 residues. The germline V gene has CDR1 MNHEY and CDR2 SVGAGI. The trim removed 0 bases at V and 8 bases at J, leaving 12 bases unmatched. Written as DNA, the CDR3 is TGTGCCAGCAGTTACTCCCACAGGGGTCTAAGTGGCGGCTACACCTTC. Amino acid sequence: CASSYSHRGLSGGYTF.

This chain uses TRBV7-3 with TRBJ2-3; perhaps TRBD2 as D (6 bases). V lost 0 bases and J 0 bases, leaving 19 bases between the germline ends. The CDR3 has 19 residues. Germline V gene data show CDR1 as SGHTA and CDR2 as FQGTGA. CDR3 in DNA: TGTGCCAGCAGCTTAACTCCCCTGGGTAGCGGTACTAGCACAGATACGCAGTATTTT. Amino acid sequence: CASSLTPLGSGTSTDTQYF.

The chain joins TRBV7-9 to TRBJ1-1, with TRBD1 identical over 8 bases. CDR3 length equals 17 residues. Trimming at V came to 1 base and at J to 3 bases, leaving 10 bases not matched to a gene. Germline V gene sequence: CDR1 SEHNR, CDR2 FQNEAQ (reference sequence). CDR3 loop: CASSLGAGGALDTEAFF. In nucleotides, the CDR3 is TGTGCCAGCAGCTTAGGGGCAGGGGGCGCCTTGGACACTGAAGCTTTCTTT.

The chain is built from TRBV6-5 and TRBJ1-2, with TRBD1 matching over 8 bases. CDR1 is MNHEY, CDR2 SVGAGI, per germline. After removal of 2 bases from V and 5 bases from J, the junction contained 4 bases not matched to a gene. This CDR3 is 14 amino acids long. In DNA form, the CDR3 reads TGTGCCAGCAGTTACGAGGGACAGGAATATGGCTACACCTTC. This encodes CASSYEGQEYGYTF.

The chain is built from TRBV11-2 and TRBJ2-1, with 11 bases matching TRBD2. Germline CDR1 reads SGHAT; CDR2 reads FQNNGV. With 5 bases clipped from V and 0 bases from J, the junction kept 6 bases outside the gene matches. This CDR3 has 17 amino acids. CDR3 sequence (DNA): TGTGCCAGCAGCATCGGACTAGCGGGCAACTCCTACAATGAGCAGTTCTTC. Encoded protein: CASSIGLAGNSYNEQFF. Using reference TRBV11-2 and TRBJ2-1 for the parts outside the CDR3, the full variable domain is EAGVAQSPRYKIIEKRQSVAFWCNPISGHATLYWYQQILGQGPKLLIQFQNNGVVDDSQLPKDRFSAERLKGVDSTLKIQPAKLEDSAVYLCASSIGLAGNSYNEQFFGPGTRLTVL.